A selection of T cell receptor beta chains follows, all from one sample in a study of CDR3 diversity in severe acne. TCRdb analysed the PCR reads with MiXCR anew, one entry per CDR3 protein. The sample records roughly 81,000 distinct CDR3 sequences, around 50% being singletons. Material for sequencing was blood. The receptors were sampled from a male donor in good health, serving as a control. Each CDR3 is given with its conserved first and last residue. The D gene is left open where the match is weak. The size field is filled for only some rows; it gives once, few, many or a size class.

cdr3_nt	cdr3_aa	v_call	clone_size	j_call	d_call
TGTGCCACCTTTGACAGGGGCTATGGCTACACCTTC	CATFDRGYGYTF	TRBV24-1	NA	TRBJ1-2	TRBD1
TGTGCCACCAGTTCAGGGGGGCCCTACGAGCAGTGCTTC	CATSSGGPYEQCF	TRBV24-1	NA	TRBJ2-7	NA
TGTGCCACCTCGGGGGTCCAAGAGACCCAGTACTTC	CATSGVQETQYF	TRBV24-1	many	TRBJ2-5	NA
TGCAGTGCTAGAGCCCTAGCGGGAGACTACTACGAGCAGTACTTC	CSARALAGDYYEQYF	TRBV20-1	few	TRBJ2-7	TRBD2
TGTGCCAGCAGCCAAACAGGGACTAATGAAAAACTGTTTTTT	CASSQTGTNEKLFF	TRBV27	few	TRBJ1-4	NA
TGTGCTGGCAGTGAAAGCCCAGGGGGCAATGAGCAGTTCTTC	CAGSESPGGNEQFF	TRBV2	NA	TRBJ2-1	TRBD1
TGTGCCAGCAGCTGGGGGACAGGGGAAAATGGCTACACCTTC	CASSWGTGENGYTF	TRBV5-6	few	TRBJ1-2	TRBD1
TGTGCCATCAGTGAGAGATCCCCTTGGACGGGAGTAGCTGGCTACACCTTC	CAISERSPWTGVAGYTF	TRBV10-3	medium-sized	TRBJ1-2	NA
TGTGCCAGGGGAGGGACAGGGGAGCTGTTTTTT	CARGGTGELFF	TRBV28	NA	TRBJ2-2	NA
TGTGCCACCGCACAGGGCTACGAGCAGTACTTC	CATAQGYEQYF	TRBV24-1	NA	TRBJ2-7	NA
TGTGCCAGCAGTTTCGATTCCTATGGCTACACCTTC	CASSFDSYGYTF	TRBV28	many	TRBJ1-2	NA
TGTGCCAGCAGCCAAAACCTCATCGGGGGAGAGACCCAGTACTTC	CASSQNLIGGETQYF	TRBV14	NA	TRBJ2-5	NA
TGTGCCAGCAGCTTAGATTATCAGCCCCAGCATTTT	CASSLDYQPQHF	TRBV7-9	NA	TRBJ1-5	NA
TGTGCCAGCAGCTTCGAAGTAGGGACAGGTGGAAATCAGCCCCAGCATTTT	CASSFEVGTGGNQPQHF	TRBV7-8	many	TRBJ1-5	TRBD1
TGTGCCACCAGTGCCCCGGCTAGCGGGAGGAGGGAGACCCAGTACTTC	CATSAPASGRRETQYF	TRBV24-1	NA	TRBJ2-5	TRBD2
TGTGCTAGCACCAACAGGACAGGCCAGAACACTGAAGCTTTCTTT	CASTNRTGQNTEAFF	TRBV7-8	NA	TRBJ1-1	TRBD1
TGTGCCACCAGCAGAGAGGTTCAGGGACGTGACGAGCAGTACTTC	CATSREVQGRDEQYF	TRBV15	many	TRBJ2-7	NA
TGCAGTGCCGTCCGACTAGCGGGGCGTCACAATGAGCAGTTCTTC	CSAVRLAGRHNEQFF	TRBV20-1	many	TRBJ2-1	TRBD2
TGTGCCAGCAGCGGGTTCGACAGGGACTGGAATGGCTACACCTTC	CASSGFDRDWNGYTF	TRBV7-9	few	TRBJ1-2	TRBD1
TGCAGTGCTAGAATTACTAGCGGGGGATCTTACAATGAGCAGTTCTTC	CSARITSGGSYNEQFF	TRBV20-1	many	TRBJ2-1	TRBD2
TGTGCCACCCCCAAACCAGGGACGCAGTGTGGCTACACCTTC	CATPKPGTQCGYTF	TRBV7-9	NA	TRBJ1-2	NA
TGTGCCAGCAGCGTAGGTCCAGGTGGTAATTCACCCCTCCACTTT	CASSVGPGGNSPLHF	TRBV9	many	TRBJ1-6	NA
TGTGCCAGCAGCCCAACCTCGACAGGTTTTGGAAACACCATATATTTT	CASSPTSTGFGNTIYF	TRBV9	NA	TRBJ1-3	NA
TGTGCCAGCAGTTTGGGTTACAATGAGCAGTTCTTC	CASSLGYNEQFF	TRBV12-3/TRBV12-4	many	TRBJ2-1	NA
TGTGCCCGCAGCCAATCGGGCGGGAAGGGGGGAGATACGCAGTATTTT	CARSQSGGKGGDTQYF	TRBV4-2	NA	TRBJ2-3	NA
TGTGCCAGCAGTACCACGCCGAGCTCCTACGAGCAGTACTTC	CASSTTPSSYEQYF	TRBV7-9	NA	TRBJ2-7	NA
TGTGCCAGCAGTCCGCTCGGAACTAATGAAAAACTGTTTTTT	CASSPLGTNEKLFF	TRBV28	few	TRBJ1-4	NA
TGTGCCACCCCTTCTGGAAACACCATATATTTT	CATPSGNTIYF	TRBV9	many	TRBJ1-3	NA
TGTGCCAGCAGCTCCCAGGACGGCCTGAACACTGAAGCTTTCTTT	CASSSQDGLNTEAFF	TRBV7-9	many	TRBJ1-1	NA
TGTGCCAGCAGCTTAGATCCAGGGACGACTAAAGCTTTCTTT	CASSLDPGTTKAFF	TRBV9	NA	TRBJ1-1	NA
TGTGCCATCAGGCTGGGACAAAACTCCTACGAGCAGTACTTC	CAIRLGQNSYEQYF	TRBV10-3	few	TRBJ2-7	NA
TGTGCCAGCAGCGTGTACAGGAGATCTAACTATGGCTACACCTTC	CASSVYRRSNYGYTF	TRBV9	NA	TRBJ1-2	NA
TGTGCCAGCAGTGAATCTGGGGGCGGTGGTTTCTTT	CASSESGGGGFF	TRBV25-1	NA	TRBJ1-1	NA
TGTGCCAGCAGTTACTCGAACTCGGGAAATCAGCCCCAGCATTTT	CASSYSNSGNQPQHF	TRBV10-3	NA	TRBJ1-5	NA
TGCGCCAGCAGTGGGTCGGGGGGAGGGCCTGGAAACGAGCAGTTCTTC	CASSGSGGGPGNEQFF	TRBV10-2	NA	TRBJ2-1	TRBD2
TGTGCCACCCAGAGGGCAGGGGACGGTAACTATGGCTACACCTTC	CATQRAGDGNYGYTF	TRBV24-1	NA	TRBJ1-2	NA
TGTGCCAGCAGCCAGACTGCCGGGGAGCTGTTTTTT	CASSQTAGELFF	TRBV11-3	few	TRBJ2-2	NA
TGTGCCAGTGGGGGATCACCCCTCCACTTT	CASGGSPLHF	TRBV2	NA	TRBJ1-6	NA
TGTGCCAGCAGTAACAGGGTGAACACTGAAGCTTTCTTT	CASSNRVNTEAFF	TRBV6-5	few	TRBJ1-1	NA
TGTGCCAGTAGGAACAGAGGGGGCAATGAGCCCCAGCATTTT	CASRNRGGNEPQHF	TRBV19	NA	TRBJ1-5	TRBD1
TGTGCCACGAGGGCTACACGGGTCTATCATTCACCCCTCCACTTT	CATRATRVYHSPLHF	TRBV9	NA	TRBJ1-6	NA
TGTGCCATCAGTGAGAAGGGAGCGGGGGGGACAGATACGCAGTATTTT	CAISEKGAGGTDTQYF	TRBV10-3	NA	TRBJ2-3	TRBD2
TGTGCCAGCCTACTAGTGAACACCGGGGAGCTGTTTTTT	CASLLVNTGELFF	TRBV6-5	many	TRBJ2-2	NA
TGTGCCAGCTCACCCCAGGGGGTGAACACCGGGGAGCTGTTTTTT	CASSPQGVNTGELFF	TRBV18	NA	TRBJ2-2	TRBD1
TGTGCCAGTACTAGCGATAGGACCGGGGAGCTGTTTTTT	CASTSDRTGELFF	TRBV19	NA	TRBJ2-2	NA
TGCAGCGTTGAGCCTCGTACCGCTAGCGGGATAAGATCACGAGAGACCCAGTACTTC	CSVEPRTASGIRSRETQYF	TRBV29-1	few	TRBJ2-5	TRBD2
TGCGCCAGCAGCTTGCCCTCCGCCGAAGGACAGGGGCATCAGCCCCAGCATTTT	CASSLPSAEGQGHQPQHF	TRBV5-1	NA	TRBJ1-5	TRBD1
TGCAGCGTTGTCTCTCTGGACAGGGCGGGCTATGGCTACACCTTC	CSVVSLDRAGYGYTF	TRBV29-1	medium-sized	TRBJ1-2	TRBD1
TGTGCCAGCATCGTGGACGGCCGCTCCTACGAGCAGTACTTC	CASIVDGRSYEQYF	TRBV6-1	many	TRBJ2-7	NA
TGTGCCAGCAGCCAGAGGGACTATGGCTACACCTTC	CASSQRDYGYTF	TRBV7-9	NA	TRBJ1-2	NA
TGCGCCAGCAGCTCGACTAGCGGGGGACCCTCAGATACGCAGTATTTT	CASSSTSGGPSDTQYF	TRBV11-3	NA	TRBJ2-3	TRBD2
TGTGCCAGCAGCTCGGGACAGGCGATCAATCAGCCCCAGTACTTC	CASSSGQAINQPQYF	TRBV9	NA	TRBJ2-5	TRBD1
TGCAGTGCTAGAGCAGGCGACTATGGCTACAATGAGCAGTTCTTC	CSARAGDYGYNEQFF	TRBV20-1	NA	TRBJ2-1	NA